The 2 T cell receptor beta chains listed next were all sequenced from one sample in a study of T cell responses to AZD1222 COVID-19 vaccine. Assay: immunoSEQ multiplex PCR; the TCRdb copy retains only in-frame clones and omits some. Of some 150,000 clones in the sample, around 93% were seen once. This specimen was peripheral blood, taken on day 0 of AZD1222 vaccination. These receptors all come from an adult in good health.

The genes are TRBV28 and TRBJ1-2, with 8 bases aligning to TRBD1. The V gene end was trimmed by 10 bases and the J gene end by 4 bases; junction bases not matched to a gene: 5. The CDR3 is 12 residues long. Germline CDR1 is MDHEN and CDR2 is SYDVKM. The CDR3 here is CATSDRVYGYTF. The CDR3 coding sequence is TGTGCCACCTCGGACAGGGTCTATGGCTACACCTTC.

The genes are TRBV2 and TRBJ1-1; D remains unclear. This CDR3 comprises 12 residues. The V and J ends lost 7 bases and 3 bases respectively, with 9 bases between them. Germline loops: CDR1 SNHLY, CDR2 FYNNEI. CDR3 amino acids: CASMREDTEAFF. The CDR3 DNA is TGTGCCAGCATGAGGGAGGACACTGAAGCTTTCTTT. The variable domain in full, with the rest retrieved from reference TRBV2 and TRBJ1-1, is EPEVTQTPSHQVTQMGQEVILRCVPISNHLYFYWYRQILGQKVEFLVSFYNNEISEKSEIFDDQFSVERPDGSNFTLKIRSTKLEDSAMYFCASMREDTEAFFGQGTRLTVV.